This T cell receptor beta chain was documented in a study of response to subunit inactivated influenza vaccine. TCRdb re-analysed the RT-PCR reads in MiXCR, keeping a single row per CDR3 protein. The profile covers around 600,000 distinct CDR3 sequences, with about 11% appearing a single time and about 10% taken by the ten largest. Germline CDR1 reads SGHRS; CDR2 reads YFSETQ. V was clipped by 5 bases and J by 4 bases; unmatched bases: 7. The CDR3 extends over 15 amino acids. Separately, the same data were catalogued under a study of T cells expressing NK-cell markers. That paper states: With UMIs, 5'RACE template switching was used to make TCR beta cDNA. The CD3+CD56-NKG2C+ fraction of four donors was likewise dominated by these clonotypes.

The J gene is TRBJ2-7, the V gene TRBV5-1; 12 positions agree with TRBD2. The sample here was PBMCs from blood, taken on the day of vaccination. The sequence was obtained from a man in his forties or fifties who received an inactivated influenza vaccine. In DNA, the CDR3 is TGCGCCAGCAGGACGACTAGCGGGAGCCTTTACGAGCAGTACTTC. Residues: CASRTTSGSLYEQYF.